By sample share, the clone carrying this TCR beta chain is medium-sized. The sample originates from a study of cytotoxic CD8 clonotypes in ibrutinib-treated CLL. This CDR3 comprises 11 residues. Germline CDR1 reads SGHNT; CDR2 reads YYREEE (reference sequence). The V segment lost 5 bases and the J segment 10 bases; nucleotides outside the gene matches: 3. Some clones are missing from TCRdb's copy, which holds only in-frame ones; the method was immunoSEQ multiplex PCR. This table has some 81,000 clones, 70% to 80% appearing once. The receptor comes from a human donor with chronic lymphocytic leukemia. This specimen was PBMCs, taken after 12 months of ibrutinib treatment. V usage is TRBV5-4 and J usage is TRBJ2-1; 7 nucleotides match TRBD1. CDR3 region: CASRGGQEQFF. The CDR3 bases are TGTGCCAGCAGAGGGGGACAGGAGCAGTTCTTC.